This T cell receptor (beta chain) was found in a study of blood T cell repertoires in COVID-19. Whole-study context: The study drew acute and convalescent COVID-19 samples from the United States, Italy and Spain. The analysed material was cDNA or gDNA that came from T cells, B-cell-depleted T cells, or PBMCs.

Per the original data handling: Reference gene primer amplification gave nucleated cell count estimates. Using immunoSEQ multiplex PCR, the repertoire was profiled, and TCRdb retains in-frame clones only, with some absent. Clonal size and the V and J genes are those of that table, whereas D and trimming came from the DNA. This sample yields 70,000 or so clones, of which roughly 84% are seen a single time; around 29% belongs to the top ten. The CDR3 length is 16 residues. V lost 7 bases and J lost 5; bases outside the gene matches: 12. Looked up from germline, CDR1 is SEHNR and CDR2 is FQNEAQ (reference sequence).

This receptor was identified in a woman older than 75 with active or convalescent COVID-19. Specimen: peripheral blood. V and J are TRBV7-9 and TRBJ2-2; 8 bases match TRBD1. This chain's CDR3 is CASKVGTGLETGELFF. CDR3 DNA sequence: TGTGCCAGCAAGGTCGGGACAGGATTGGAGACCGGGGAGCTGTTTTTT.